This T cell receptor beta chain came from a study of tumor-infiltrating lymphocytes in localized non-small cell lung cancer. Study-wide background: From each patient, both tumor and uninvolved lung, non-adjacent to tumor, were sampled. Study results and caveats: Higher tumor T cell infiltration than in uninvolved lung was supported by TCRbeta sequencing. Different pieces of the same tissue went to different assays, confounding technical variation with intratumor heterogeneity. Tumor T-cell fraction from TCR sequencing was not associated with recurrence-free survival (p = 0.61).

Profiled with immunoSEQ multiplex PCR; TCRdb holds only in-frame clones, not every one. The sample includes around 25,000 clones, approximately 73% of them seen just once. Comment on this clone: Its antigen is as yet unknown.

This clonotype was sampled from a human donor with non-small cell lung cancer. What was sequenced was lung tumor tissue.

The CDR3 bases are TGTGCCAGCGGAACACGGGGGGGGGATCAGCCCCAGCATTTT. As protein: CASGTRGGDQPQHF. V is TRBV6-5 and J is TRBJ1-5; maybe TRBD1 (5 bases). The CDR3 consists of 14 residues. The germline V gene has CDR1 MNHEY and CDR2 SVGAGI. Trimming took 8 bases from V and 5 from J, leaving 16 bases between them.